The rows below give T cell receptor beta chains drawn from one sample of a study of shared clonotypes between healthy human individuals. Only in-frame clones appear in the TCRdb table, and some are missing; sequencing was by immunoSEQ multiplex PCR. The sample consists of about 1 million clones, approximately 76% of them appearing once. Sequencing was performed on memory CD4+ T cells sorted from blood. These receptors originate from a man aged 18 to 35 in good health. Both conserved end residues are part of each CDR3. A D gene is named only where the DNA matches it firmly. Size is stated for part of the rows, as once, few or many counts, or as a class when the clone is expanded.

V	size	J	length	D	DNA	CDR3
TRBV6-5	.	TRBJ2-2	15	.	TGTGCCAGCAGTCCCACAGGGGGGGACACCGGGGAGCTGTTTTTT	CASSPTGGDTGELFF
TRBV25-1	.	TRBJ1-1	14	.	TGTGCCAGCAGTGAATACAAGGGGAGCACTGAAGCTTTCTTT	CASSEYKGSTEAFF
TRBV6-6	.	TRBJ2-1	13	.	TGTGCCAGCATCCCCCGCAACTACAATGAGCAGTTCTTC	CASIPRNYNEQFF
TRBV5-1	.	TRBJ2-3	19	TRBD2	TGCGCCAGCAGCTTCCGAGGGACTAGCGGGGTCGCCCGCACAGATACGCAGTATTTT	CASSFRGTSGVARTDTQYF
TRBV5-6	.	TRBJ1-1	17	TRBD1	TGTGCCAGCAGCTACCCCGGGACAGCCTCGATGAACACTGAAGCTTTCTTT	CASSYPGTASMNTEAFF
TRBV5-1	.	TRBJ2-5	17	.	TGCGCCAGCAGCTTGGGACTAATCGCAAACGGGGAGGAGACCCAGTACTTC	CASSLGLIANGEETQYF
TRBV10-1	.	TRBJ2-1	13	TRBD1	TGCGCCAGCTCGGACAGGGCCTACAATGAGCAGTTCTTC	CASSDRAYNEQFF
TRBV10-1	.	TRBJ2-7	14	TRBD2	TGCGCCAGCAGTGCGGGGGGGTCTACCTACGAGCAGTACTTC	CASSAGGSTYEQYF
TRBV29-1	.	TRBJ1-1	12	TRBD1	TGCAGCGCCTCCCAGGGGGACACTGAAGCTTTCTTT	CSASQGDTEAFF
TRBV7-3	.	TRBJ2-5	13	.	TGTGCCAGCAGCTTACAGGCTCAAGAGACCCAGTACTTC	CASSLQAQETQYF
TRBV2	.	TRBJ1-3	15	.	TGTGCCAGCAGTGCGCAGGGTAAATCAGGAAACACCATATATTTT	CASSAQGKSGNTIYF
TRBV5-6	once	TRBJ2-5	13	.	TGTGCCAGCAGGACGGGAGTCCAAGAGACCCAGTACTTC	CASRTGVQETQYF
TRBV28	.	TRBJ1-4	14	.	TGTGCCAGCAGCTCCCAGGAGATTAATGAAAAACTGTTTTTT	CASSSQEINEKLFF
TRBV6-6	once	TRBJ1-5	16	.	TGTGCCAGCAGTTACCAAAAACGGGTTTACCGTCAGCCCCAGCATTTT	CASSYQKRVYRQPQHF
TRBV6-4	.	TRBJ1-1	13	.	TGTGCCAGCAGTGTTAACCTGAACACTGAAGCTTTCTTT	CASSVNLNTEAFF
TRBV7-3	.	TRBJ2-1	15	TRBD2	TGTGCCAGCAGCCCCGGGACTACGTCCTACAATGAGCAGTTCTTC	CASSPGTTSYNEQFF
TRBV14	.	TRBJ1-6	15	.	TGTGCCAGCAGCCAAGATAGGAAAGGTAATTCACCCCTCCACTTT	CASSQDRKGNSPLHF
TRBV7-2	many	TRBJ2-7	16	.	TGTGCCAGCAGCTTAGGGGGGGCAGCGACAACCTACGAGCAGTACTTC	CASSLGGAATTYEQYF
TRBV7-2	.	TRBJ2-7	15	TRBD2	TGTGCCAGCAGGAACGTAGCGGGAGCCCCCTACGAGCAGTACTTC	CASRNVAGAPYEQYF
TRBV19	.	TRBJ1-2	16	TRBD1	TGTGCCAGTAATACCGGGACAGGGGCCTCTAACTATGGCTACACCTTC	CASNTGTGASNYGYTF
TRBV10-3	.	TRBJ1-1	13	.	TGTGCCATCAGTGAGAAGCGGGACACTGAAGCTTTCTTT	CAISEKRDTEAFF
TRBV9	.	TRBJ2-5	14	.	TGTGCCAGCAGTCGAGGAGGTTCGGGAGAGACCCAGTACTTC	CASSRGGSGETQYF
TRBV5-4	.	TRBJ1-1	14	TRBD1	TGTGCCAGCAGCCCGACAGGGGATCGCACTGAAGCTTTCTTT	CASSPTGDRTEAFF
TRBV7-8	.	TRBJ1-5	16	.	TGTGCCAGCAGCTTAGTGGCAGGGGCTAGCAATCAGCCCCAGCATTTT	CASSLVAGASNQPQHF
TRBV6-5	.	TRBJ2-7	15	.	TGTGCCAGCAGTTACTCAAGGGGCGCTTATAACGAGCAGTACTTC	CASSYSRGAYNEQYF
TRBV19	once	TRBJ2-7	14	.	TGTGCCAGTAGTCTGCCCGGACTATTGGGCGAGCAGTACTTC	CASSLPGLLGEQYF
TRBV5-6	.	TRBJ2-5	14	.	TGTGCCAGCAGCTTGACCCTAGGGCAAGAGACCCAGTACTTC	CASSLTLGQETQYF
TRBV5-1	.	TRBJ1-2	18	TRBD1	TGCGCCAGCAGCTTGTATCGGCAGGGGGCGAATCGAAGCTATGGCTACACCTTC	CASSLYRQGANRSYGYTF